These T cell receptor beta chains were read from a single sample in a study of blood T cell repertoires in COVID-19. The data were produced by immunoSEQ multiplex PCR, yet TCRdb's version contains in-frame clones alone and is incomplete. Counted here are over 400,000 clones, roughly 91% occurring once; the ten biggest clones make up roughly 8%. Sequencing was carried out using peripheral blood. The receptors shown here come from a woman in her 50s with COVID-19, enrolled during active disease. Each CDR3 is given with its conserved first and last residue. Clone size is shown for a subset of rows, as once, few, many or a class of expanded clone.

>TRBV20-1|TRBJ2-5|-
CSASGDSGGTGETQYF
>TRBV30|TRBJ1-1|-
CAWNAGGLMNTEAFF
>TRBV5-1|TRBJ1-1|-
CASSFPGGGTEAFF
>TRBV30|TRBJ2-7|-
CACIQGSYEQYF
>TRBV30|TRBJ2-3|-
CAWSVRVTDTQYF
>TRBV30|TRBJ1-1|once
CAWSVDRVGTEAFF
>TRBV2|TRBJ2-5|-
CASSEVRRETQYF
>TRBV2|TRBJ2-4|-
CASSDRVKNIQYF
>TRBV11-2|TRBJ2-4|-
CASEGWDKNIQYF
>TRBV6-5|TRBJ1-1|-
CASSPGDTEAFF
>TRBV27|TRBJ1-2|-
CASSLSGSLSYGYTF
>TRBV5-1|TRBJ1-5|once
CASSLWDRGRQQPQHF
>TRBV5-4|TRBJ1-6|-
CASSSGQNLVSPLHF
>TRBV3-1/TRBV3-2|TRBJ2-7|-
CASSPQRPHLGGGLYEQYF
>TRBV5-1|TRBJ2-1|-
CASNPRGGSYNEQFF
>TRBV10-3|TRBJ1-5|-
CAIGAPNQPQHF
>TRBV2|TRBJ1-5|-
CASRDRRQINQPQHF
>TRBV5-6|TRBJ1-5|few
CASSLVTGGQPQHF
>TRBV27|TRBJ2-7|-
CASSLSIGRAGYEQYF
>TRBV15|TRBJ2-5|-
CATSRVGSGGSPQYF
>TRBV7-8|TRBJ1-4|-
CASSAGHLRELFF
>TRBV3-1/TRBV3-2|TRBJ1-2|once
CASSQGALGANYGYTF
>TRBV29-1|TRBJ2-2|once
CSVVLQGANTGELFF
>TRBV11-3|TRBJ1-1|few
CASSPGLLNTEAFF
>TRBV5-1|TRBJ2-3|-
CASSWVTSGGAGDTQYF
>TRBV2|TRBJ2-7|-
CASSEGTSGGYEQYF
>TRBV24-1|TRBJ2-3|few
CATSSGGNTQYF
>TRBV10-3|TRBJ2-3|-
CAISGLGGATDTQYF
>TRBV6-6|TRBJ2-3|-
CASSYVREADTQYF
>TRBV24-1|TRBJ2-3|-
CATSEVGGADTQYF
>TRBV4-1|TRBJ2-1|-
CASSQDREDPVRNEQFF
>TRBV25-1|TRBJ2-3|-
CASTLAGGTDTQYF
>TRBV6-6|TRBJ1-2|once
CASSSGPYGYTF